This T cell receptor (beta chain) was identified in a study of identifying expanded T cells in peripheral blood. Clones were read by immunoSEQ multiplex PCR, and TCRdb kept only the in-frame ones, dropping some. The sample includes approximately 75,000 clones, 90% of them seen just once. Germline V lookup: CDR1 SNHLY, CDR2 FYNNEI. The CDR3 spans 16 residues. V lost 6 bases to trimming and J lost 4 bases; unmatched junction nucleotides: 9. Study findings and constraints: Variance in clone template counts between approximately two-week samples significantly increased with total template count across all healthy donors. About 1.2 clones differed between technical replicates, versus roughly 17 and 20 over time.

No infections or other immune events were documented during collection. Concerning this clone: The antigen is not known.

The V call is TRBV2, the J call TRBJ2-2, with 9 nucleotides matching TRBD2. The TCR originated in a person aged 18-70 years in good health. Sequencing was carried out using blood. CDR3 nucleotide sequence: TGTGCCAGCAGGGGGGGTAGCGGGAGTGGCACCGGGGAGCTGTTTTTT. As protein: CASRGGSGSGTGELFF.